Listed below are T cell receptor beta chains from one sample, sequenced in a study of shared clonotypes between healthy human individuals. TCRdb's copy holds only in-frame clones and misses some; the assay was immunoSEQ multiplex PCR. The repertoire holds 1.6 million or so clones, with 98% to 99% as singletons. The sample was naive CD4+ T cells sorted from blood. Receptor source: a young man in good health. Both conserved end residues are trimmed from each CDR3.

J gene | V gene | CDR3 protein
TRBJ2-3 | TRBV14 | ASSPGRRGDTQY
TRBJ1-1 | TRBV7-9 | ASSSGRRTEAF
TRBJ2-2 | TRBV10-3 | AISDGGITHAGELF
TRBJ2-1 | TRBV18 | ASSQMDPAYNEQF
TRBJ2-3 | TRBV6-5 | ASSYGRVTDTQY
TRBJ2-2 | TRBV2 | ASNLLPGGPGELF
TRBJ1-5 | TRBV7-2 | ASSPRGQPQH
TRBJ2-5 | TRBV30 | AWSGRRQGVTQY
TRBJ2-7 | TRBV15 | ATSRGGQGAYEQY
TRBJ2-7 | TRBV7-2 | ASSQPGQGLREQY
TRBJ2-1 | TRBV5-1 | ASSLAPSGDNEQF
TRBJ2-1 | TRBV5-4 | ASSWSLAGGNYEQF
TRBJ2-1 | TRBV2 | ASSPGLRIEQF
TRBJ2-1 | TRBV11-3 | ASSLGSYGSYNEQF
TRBJ1-5 | TRBV18 | ASSFYRGAQPQH
TRBJ2-2 | TRBV9 | ASNKASGSWSGELF
TRBJ2-2 | TRBV4-3 | ASSQGTGYTGELF
TRBJ2-7 | TRBV10-3 | AIRPGTGVSYEQY
TRBJ2-1 | TRBV18 | ASSPLDSYNEQF
TRBJ1-2 | TRBV29-1 | SVESAAKSGYT
TRBJ2-3 | TRBV19 | ASSPGAPQY
TRBJ2-5 | TRBV18 | ASSPTQVGETQY
TRBJ2-7 | TRBV14 | ASSRLEVPYEQY
TRBJ2-7 | TRBV27 | ASKGQGSYEQY
TRBJ2-3 | TRBV2 | ASSRDTQY
TRBJ2-3 | TRBV5-1 | ASSLGAGTDTQY
TRBJ2-2 | TRBV9 | ATGQGITNTGELF
TRBJ1-1 | TRBV15 | ATSRGVVNTEAF
TRBJ2-1 | TRBV10-3 | AISARGGEYNEQF
TRBJ2-7 | TRBV5-1 | ASTTGLASYEQY
TRBJ2-7 | TRBV18 | ASSPTGVDEQY
TRBJ2-2 | TRBV9 | ASSVGQGTGELF
TRBJ2-7 | TRBV6-5 | ASSSAGTGSYEQY
TRBJ2-7 | TRBV6-5 | ATSGGVGEQY
TRBJ2-2 | TRBV28 | ASGPGGANTGELF
TRBJ1-2 | TRBV19 | ASSRDRTFSGYT
TRBJ2-7 | TRBV6-6 | ASLLRLSFGVGEQY
TRBJ2-1 | TRBV18 | ASSPRETNEQF
TRBJ2-1 | TRBV7-8 | ASSLVAGGYNEQF
TRBJ2-1 | TRBV18 | ASSSGAYNEQF
TRBJ2-3 | TRBV19 | ASQTLLGTDTQY
TRBJ2-7 | TRBV5-1 | ASSLAARNEQY
TRBJ1-3 | TRBV2 | ARGRGLSKEDTIY
TRBJ1-4 | TRBV9 | ASSVAGGAFEKLF
TRBJ2-4 | TRBV29-1 | SVTGTGGTLAKNIQY
TRBJ1-1 | TRBV5-1 | ASSLEAVTEAF
TRBJ2-5 | TRBV7-2 | ASSLGGSGETQY
TRBJ2-2 | TRBV18 | ASSPVKPNTGELF
TRBJ1-1 | TRBV2 | ASWRTGEGTEAF
TRBJ1-2 | TRBV30 | AWEPGRDPTYT